Below are 32 T cell receptor beta chains sequenced from a single sample in a study of blood T cell repertoires in COVID-19. Sequenced by immunoSEQ multiplex PCR; TCRdb stores in-frame clones only, minus some. Here the sample spans about 400,000 clones, about nine tenths being singletons. Sample: peripheral blood. These receptors were obtained from a woman in her twenties or thirties with active or convalescent COVID-19.

The genes are TRBV10-2 and TRBJ1-4; a possible D gene is TRBD1 (5 bases). Germline lookup yields CDR1 WSHSY and CDR2 SAAADI. V was pared by 7 bases and J by 4 bases, with 7 bases between. The CDR3 length is 12 residues. The CDR3 coding sequence is TGCGCCAGCAATAGGGGTAATGAAAAACTGTTTTTT. Amino acids: CASNRGNEKLFF.

The chain employs TRBV12-3 or TRBV12-4 and TRBJ1-1; D possibly corresponds to TRBD1 (6 bases). The CDR3 contains 11 residues. V gave up 5 bases and J gave up 11 bases, with 12 bases separating them. The DNA of the CDR3 is TGTGCCAGCAGTCCCAGGGGTCGGGCTTTCTTT. This encodes CASSPRGRAFF.

The chain has TRBV5-1 and TRBJ1-4; tentative D call: TRBD1 (6 bases). Trimming left V 0 bases short and J 7 bases short, with 10 bases between. Germline lookup yields CDR1 SGHRS and CDR2 YFSETQ. This CDR3 comprises 14 residues. CDR3 protein: CASSLDRVGEKLFF. DNA of the CDR3: TGCGCCAGCAGCTTGGACAGGGTGGGTGAAAAACTGTTTTTT.

The chain recombines TRBV4-1 with TRBJ2-5; 8 bases are a match to TRBD1. This CDR3 is 19 amino acids long. Germline loops: CDR1 MGHRA, CDR2 YSYEKL. Losses at the gene ends were 1 base for V and 3 bases for J; bases not matched to a gene: 16. The CDR3 nucleotides read TGCGCCAGCAGCCAAGTGGGAACACCGCTAGGGACAGGAAAAGAGACCCAGTACTTC. Protein: CASSQVGTPLGTGKETQYF.

The rearrangement links TRBV10-2 to TRBJ2-7; TRBD2 aligns across 10 bases. The V and J ends lost 5 bases and 4 bases, in that order; junction bases with no gene match: 8. This CDR3 contains 15 residues. Germline loops: CDR1 WSHSY, CDR2 SAAADI. CDR3 sequence: CASSLSGGAGYEQYF. The CDR3 coding sequence is TGCGCCAGCAGTCTGAGCGGGGGGGCCGGGTACGAGCAGTACTTC.

The chain couples TRBV2 to TRBJ2-7; weak D call: TRBD1 (5 bases). Looked up from germline, CDR1 is SNHLY and CDR2 is FYNNEI. This CDR3 is 14 amino acids long. Trimming shortened V by 8 bases and J by 6 bases, and 20 bases separated the two germline ends. The DNA for the CDR3 is TGTGCCAGCCAAGCATCGGGCAGGGCGGCCGAGCAGTACTTC. Encoded protein: CASQASGRAAEQYF.

The DNA for the CDR3 is TGTGCCAGCAGTTTAGTTGGACAGTCGAGAAGTGAAGCTTTCTTT. Protein: CASSLVGQSRSEAFF. The V gene is TRBV27, the J gene TRBJ1-1; D perhaps matches TRBD1 (6 bases). Germline-derived CDR1 and CDR2 are MNHEY and SMNVEV (reference sequence). The CDR3 sequence is 15 residues long. V was trimmed by 2 bases and J by 7 bases, leaving 17 bases between them.

The chain has TRBV6-5 and TRBJ2-1, with TRBD2 identical over 9 bases. With V trimmed by 8 bases and J by 3 bases, 5 bases remained unmatched. Germline V lookup: CDR1 MNHEY, CDR2 SVGAGI. This CDR3 is 14 amino acids long. The CDR3 region is CASASSGNYNEQFF. In nucleotides, the CDR3 is TGTGCCAGCGCGTCTAGCGGGAACTACAATGAGCAGTTCTTC.

The V and J genes are TRBV20-1 and TRBJ2-7; tentatively, D is TRBD2 (5 bases). The CDR3 has 14 amino acids. V was pared by 3 bases and J by 4 bases, with 16 bases between. CDR1 and CDR2 from the germline V gene are DFQATT and SNEGSKA (reference sequence). The CDR3: CSASPREAEYEQYF. CDR3 bases: TGCAGTGCTAGTCCCCGGGAAGCCGAATACGAGCAGTACTTC.

As concerns this clone: This CDR3 is also generated by other DNA sequences in the sample. The chain carries TRBV5-1 and TRBJ2-5; D remains unclear. The germline V gene has CDR1 SGHRS and CDR2 YFSETQ. The CDR3 extends over 12 amino acids. V was trimmed by 2 bases and J by 1 base, leaving 3 bases between them. This CDR3 reads CASSLAQETQYF. Here the CDR3 DNA reads TGCGCCAGCAGCTTAGCCCAAGAGACCCAGTACTTC.

The rearrangement links TRBV4-1 to TRBJ2-7; 7 nucleotides line up with TRBD1. V lost 2 bases to trimming and J lost 4 bases; unmatched junction nucleotides: 11. CDR3 length: 16 amino acids. The germline V gene has CDR1 MGHRA and CDR2 YSYEKL. CDR3 loop: CASSQQPGQTLYEQYF. CDR3 sequence (DNA): TGCGCCAGCAGCCAACAACCGGGACAGACATTATACGAGCAGTACTTC.

V and J are TRBV27 and TRBJ2-1; TRBD2 matches at 9 bases. CDR3 length: 14 amino acids. From germline, CDR1 is MNHEY and CDR2 SMNVEV (reference sequence). Trimming took 3 bases from V and 9 from J; bases not matched to a gene: 6. The CDR3, as DNA: TGTGCCAGCAGTTTCGCGGGGGGGCAGGTTGAGCAGTTCTTC. This codes for CASSFAGGQVEQFF.

With regard to this clone: One junction end does not reproduce the germline sequence, and a read error may be involved. V is TRBV5-4 and J is TRBJ2-7; 8 positions match TRBD2. Germline V gene data show CDR1 as SGHNT and CDR2 as YYREEE (reference sequence). The CDR3 totals 15 residues. CDR3 in amino acids: CASTLGLAGTYEQYF. The CDR3, as DNA: TGTGCCAGCACCTTGGGTTTAGCGGGGACTTACGAGCAGTACTTC.

J is TRBJ2-3 and V is TRBV13; possible D gene TRBD1, 5 bases. CDR1 is PRHDT and CDR2 is FYEKMQ in the germline V gene (reference sequence). This CDR3 spans 15 amino acids. Trimming cost V 3 bases and J 0 bases, with 10 bases left between them. The CDR3 spells CASSFRAASTDTQYF. CDR3 sequence (DNA): TGTGCCAGCAGCTTCAGGGCCGCTAGCACAGATACGCAGTATTTT.

The rearrangement links TRBV9 to TRBJ2-7, with 13 bases matching TRBD2. With V trimmed by 3 bases and J by 7 bases, 7 bases remained unmatched. The CDR3 length is 15 residues. The germline V gene encodes CDR1 SGDLS and CDR2 YYNGEE. The CDR3 reads CASSGRTSGSAEQYF. DNA of the CDR3: TGTGCCAGCAGCGGGAGGACTAGCGGGAGTGCGGAGCAGTACTTC.

This sequence joins TRBV5-6 and TRBJ2-2, with D possibly matching TRBD2 (6 bases). The CDR3 sequence is 13 residues long. V was clipped by 4 bases and J by 4 bases, with 8 bases between them. CDR1 is SGHDT and CDR2 is YYEEEE in the germline V gene. The CDR3 DNA is TGTGCCAGCAGCCCGACTAGCACCGGGGAGCTGTTTTTT. Amino acids: CASSPTSTGELFF.

This chain joins TRBV27 and TRBJ1-6; 9 positions match TRBD1. With V trimmed by 4 bases and J by 6 bases, 1 base remained unmatched. This CDR3 has 14 amino acids. Germline CDR1 reads MNHEY; CDR2 reads SMNVEV (reference sequence). CDR3 sequence reads: CASSSGQGNSPLHF. Here the CDR3 DNA reads TGTGCCAGCAGTTCGGGACAGGGTAATTCACCCCTCCACTTT.

The chain joins TRBV5-4 to TRBJ2-1; D is ambiguous. The germline gives CDR1 SGHNT, CDR2 YYREEE (reference sequence). The CDR3 runs to 16 residues. Trimming took 0 bases from V and 0 from J, leaving 10 bases between them. For the CDR3, the DNA is TGTGCCAGCAGCTTGGACGCTTTGAGCTCCTACAATGAGCAGTTCTTC. It translates to CASSLDALSSYNEQFF.

The chain couples TRBV27 to TRBJ2-1; no definite D call. The V gene lost 1 base and the J gene lost 0 bases, with 13 bases spanning the gap. This CDR3 region has 17 residues. Germline V gene data show CDR1 as MNHEY and CDR2 as SMNVEV (reference sequence). This CDR3 is CASSLFDSPSSYNEQFF. In nucleotides, the CDR3 is TGTGCCAGCAGTTTATTTGACTCTCCGAGCTCCTACAATGAGCAGTTCTTC.

The CDR3 nucleotides are TGTGCCAGCAGCACAAGTCCAGATACGCAGTATTTT. Translation: CASSTSPDTQYF. The chain combines TRBV6-5 with TRBJ2-3; D is uncertain. V was pared by 6 bases and J by 4 bases, with 8 bases between. The CDR3 sequence is 12 residues long. Germline CDR1 and CDR2: MNHEY and SVGAGI.

This rearrangement joins TRBV27 to TRBJ2-7; tentative D call: TRBD1 (5 bases). The CDR3 totals 14 residues. The germline V and J ends were trimmed by 6 bases and 4 bases, with 16 bases remaining between them. Germline lookup yields CDR1 MNHEY and CDR2 SMNVEV (reference sequence). The CDR3 spells CASSPGQSYYEQYF. The CDR3 coding sequence is TGTGCCAGCAGCCCAGGGCAAAGTTATTACGAGCAGTACTTC.

The gene calls are TRBV29-1 and TRBJ2-1, with 12 bases aligning to TRBD1. V dropped 4 bases and J dropped 7; count of bases not matched to a gene: 5. This CDR3 has 14 residues. CDR1 and CDR2 from the germline V gene are SQVTM and ANQGSEA. CDR3 loop: CSVARDRGLNEQFF. The CDR3 DNA reads TGCAGCGTTGCCCGGGACAGGGGGCTTAATGAGCAGTTCTTC.

CDR3 bases: TGTGCCAGCAGCTTGTCGGCAGGGCACGAGCAGTACTTC. Its protein product is CASSLSAGHEQYF. The chain uses TRBV7-9 and TRBJ2-7; D might be TRBD1 (5 bases). The CDR3 length is 13 residues. Germline V gene lookup returns CDR1 SEHNR and CDR2 FQNEAQ (reference sequence). Between the trimmed V and J ends, which lost 3 bases and 5 bases, there was a span of 11 bases.

The DNA of the CDR3 is TGTGCCAGTAGTGCCTGGGCTAGCGGGGGTAGCCAAGAGACCCAGTACTTC. The encoded protein is CASSAWASGGSQETQYF. J is TRBJ2-5 and V is TRBV19; 10 positions agree with TRBD2. Looked up from germline, CDR1 is LNHDA and CDR2 is SQIVND (reference sequence). The CDR3 totals 17 residues. The junction had 10 bases not matched to a gene; V was cut back by 5 bases and J by 1 base.

CDR3 amino acids: CASSQSTGFNQPQHF. The CDR3 DNA follows: TGCGCCAGCAGCCAATCAACAGGTTTTAATCAGCCCCAGCATTTT. V and J are TRBV4-1 and TRBJ1-5; D is possibly TRBD1 (5 bases). Germline V gene sequence: CDR1 MGHRA, CDR2 YSYEKL. The V gene lost 2 bases and the J gene lost 4 bases, with 12 bases spanning the gap. The CDR3 contains 15 residues.

The V and J genes are TRBV5-1 and TRBJ1-3; TRBD1 aligns across 8 bases. The germline V gene encodes CDR1 SGHRS and CDR2 YFSETQ. The length of the CDR3 is 15 residues. The trim removed 4 bases at V and 3 bases at J, leaving 6 bases unmatched. The CDR3 protein is CASSGQGAGGNTIYF. As DNA, the CDR3 is TGCGCCAGCAGCGGCCAGGGGGCTGGTGGAAACACCATATATTTT. Filled out from reference TRBV5-1 and TRBJ1-3, the complete variable domain reads KAGVTQTPRYLIKTRGQQVTLSCSPISGHRSVSWYQQTPGQGLQFLFEYFSETQRNKGNFPGRFSGRQFSNSRSEMNVSTLELGDSALYLCASSGQGAGGNTIYFGEGSWLTVV.

V gene TRBV18 combines with J gene TRBJ1-4; the D gene is possibly TRBD1 (6 bases). The CDR3 is made up of 15 amino acids. Germline V gene data show CDR1 as KGHSH and CDR2 as LQKENI. The V end was cut by 1 base, the J end by 3 bases, with 9 bases between. The CDR3 DNA follows: TGTGCCAGCTCACCACAGGGGGTGGCTAATGAAAAACTGTTTTTT. Protein sequence: CASSPQGVANEKLFF.

In its sample, this clone was seen a few times. The rearrangement joins TRBV4-1 to TRBJ1-5; D may be TRBD1 (5 bases). The germline gives CDR1 MGHRA, CDR2 YSYEKL. This CDR3 has 16 residues. V lost 4 bases and J 3 bases, leaving 16 bases between the germline ends. The CDR3 here is CASSLTIDSLNQPQHF. In DNA, the CDR3 is TGCGCCAGCAGCCTCACCATAGACAGTCTCAATCAGCCCCAGCATTTT.

J is TRBJ1-2 and V is TRBV28; 10 bases are shared with TRBD1. Germline lookup yields CDR1 MDHEN and CDR2 SYDVKM. Trimming took 3 bases from V and 4 from J; bases not matched to a gene: 5. The CDR3 extends over 15 amino acids. CDR3 region: CASSLGQGTIYGYTF. CDR3 nucleotides: TGTGCCAGCAGTTTGGGACAGGGGACGATCTATGGCTACACCTTC.

The V gene is TRBV2, the J gene TRBJ2-6, with a possible D match to TRBD2 (6 bases). V lost 5 bases and J lost 13, with 6 bases in between. The CDR3 runs 10 residues. Per germline, CDR1 SNHLY and CDR2 FYNNEI. The CDR3 protein is CASSRGVLTF. The DNA of the CDR3 is TGTGCCAGCAGTCGGGGGGTCCTGACTTTC.

The chain carries TRBV30 and TRBJ1-1; D uncertain. V was shortened by 0 bases and J by 8 bases, with 7 bases between the two germline ends. This CDR3 is 11 amino acids long. Germline CDR1 reads GTSNPN; CDR2 reads SVGIG (reference sequence). The CDR3 loop is CAWSVSLEAFF. CDR3 DNA sequence: TGTGCCTGGAGTGTAAGCCTCGAAGCTTTCTTT.

CDR3 protein: CASSLWGDGYTF. The DNA for the CDR3 is TGTGCCAGCAGCTTATGGGGGGATGGCTACACCTTC. The chain uses TRBV7-9 and TRBJ1-2, with D tentatively TRBD1 (5 bases). V lost 2 bases, J lost 6 bases, and 7 bases lay in between. The length of the CDR3 is 12 residues. Germline assignment: CDR1 SEHNR and CDR2 FQNEAQ (reference sequence).